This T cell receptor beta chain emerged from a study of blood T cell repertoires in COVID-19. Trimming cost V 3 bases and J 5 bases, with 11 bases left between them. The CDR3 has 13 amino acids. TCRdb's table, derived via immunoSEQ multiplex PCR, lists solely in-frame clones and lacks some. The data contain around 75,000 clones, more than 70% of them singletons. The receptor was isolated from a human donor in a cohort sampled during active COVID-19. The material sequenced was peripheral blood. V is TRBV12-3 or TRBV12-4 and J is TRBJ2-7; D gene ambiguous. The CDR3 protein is CASSLRRRNEQYF. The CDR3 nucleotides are TGTGCCAGCAGTTTGAGGCGCCGCAACGAGCAGTACTTC.